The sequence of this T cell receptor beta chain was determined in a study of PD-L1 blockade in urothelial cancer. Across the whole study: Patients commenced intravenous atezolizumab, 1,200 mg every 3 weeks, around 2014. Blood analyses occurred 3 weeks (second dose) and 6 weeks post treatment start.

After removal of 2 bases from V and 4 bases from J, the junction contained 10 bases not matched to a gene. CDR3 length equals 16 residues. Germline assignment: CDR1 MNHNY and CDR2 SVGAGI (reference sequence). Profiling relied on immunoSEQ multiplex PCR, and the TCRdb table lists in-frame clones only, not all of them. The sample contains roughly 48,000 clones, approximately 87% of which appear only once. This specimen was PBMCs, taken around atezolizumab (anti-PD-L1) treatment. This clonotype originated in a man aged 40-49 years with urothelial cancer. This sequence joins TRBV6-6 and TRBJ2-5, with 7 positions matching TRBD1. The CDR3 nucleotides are TGTGCCAGCAGTTACGCGCAAGGGACAGTAGGAGAGACCCAGTACTTC. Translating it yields CASSYAQGTVGETQYF.